These 11 T cell receptor beta chains share one sample of origin, sequenced in a study of cytomegalovirus exposure and HLA in healthy donors. Measured with immunoSEQ multiplex PCR; TCRdb has only the in-frame clones, and not every one. The table records approximately 120,000 clones, around 94% of them present only once. The specimen was PBMCs. The receptors were gathered from a woman aged 18 to 35 in good health and CMV-seronegative.

Only one count was recorded for this clone. The CDR3 region has the DNA TGTGCCAGCAGTATACGGACAGGGGCCTACAATGAGCAGTTCTTC. It yields the protein CASSIRTGAYNEQFF. The chain combines TRBV6-5 with TRBJ2-1; TRBD1 agrees at 9 bases. This CDR3 region has 15 residues. The junction had 4 bases not matched to a gene; V was cut back by 5 bases and J by 2 bases. Germline CDR1 reads MNHEY; CDR2 reads SVGAGI.

The DNA of the CDR3 is TGTGCCAGCAATACTCTCGGTACGCAGTATTTT. It is translated as CASNTLGTQYF. The chain is built from TRBV6-1 and TRBJ2-3, with D uncertain. The germline gives CDR1 MNHNS, CDR2 SASEGT. The CDR3 has 11 residues. Trimming cost V 7 bases and J 8 bases, with 10 bases left between them.

J is TRBJ1-6 and V is TRBV28, with a possible D match to TRBD1 (5 bases). This CDR3 region has 12 residues. V was clipped by 8 bases and J by 10 bases, with 12 bases between them. Germline-derived CDR1 and CDR2 are MDHEN and SYDVKM. Here the CDR3 reads CASRRDSSPLHF. For the CDR3, the DNA is TGTGCCAGCCGCCGAGACAGCTCACCCCTCCACTTT. The variable domain in full, with the rest retrieved from reference TRBV28 and TRBJ1-6, is DVKVTQSSRYLVKRTGEKVFLECVQDMDHENMFWYRQDPGLGLRLIYFSYDVKMKEKGDIPEGYSVSREKKERFSLILESASTNQTSMYLCASRRDSSPLHFGNGTRLTVT.

As DNA, the CDR3 is TGCGCCAGCAGCTTAGACCGTCGACTAGTTTCAGAAGATACGCAGTATTTT. Translating gives CASSLDRRLVSEDTQYF. The chain carries TRBV5-1 and TRBJ2-3; D is possibly TRBD2 (6 bases). In germline, CDR1 is SGHRS, CDR2 YFSETQ. This CDR3 has 17 amino acids. V was cut by 2 bases and J by 5 bases, with 21 bases left in between. Filled out from reference TRBV5-1 and TRBJ2-3, the complete variable domain reads KAGVTQTPRYLIKTRGQQVTLSCSPISGHRSVSWYQQTPGQGLQFLFEYFSETQRNKGNFPGRFSGRQFSNSRSEMNVSTLELGDSALYLCASSLDRRLVSEDTQYFGPGTRLTVL.

The chain employs TRBV5-4 and TRBJ2-7; 9 bases map to TRBD1. The CDR3 length is 17 residues. Germline V lookup: CDR1 SGHNT, CDR2 YYREEE (reference sequence). The V and J ends lost 4 bases and 2 bases, in that order; junction bases with no gene match: 13. The CDR3 bases are TGTGCCAGCAGCCCTGGGGGGACAGGGAAGCTTCCCTACGAGCAGTACTTC. This codes for CASSPGGTGKLPYEQYF.

The chain uses TRBV7-2 and TRBJ2-7; D unresolved. This CDR3 region has 15 residues. Germline CDR1 reads SGHTA; CDR2 reads FQGNSA. V was clipped by 5 bases and J by 3 bases, with 17 bases between them. DNA for the CDR3: TGTGCCAGCAGCCCCGAATTTAGGCGAGGCTACGAGCAGTACTTC. Translated: CASSPEFRRGYEQYF.

The chain has TRBV4-1 and TRBJ2-7; 14 bases are shared with TRBD2. CDR3 length equals 16 residues. V gave up 4 bases and J gave up 7 bases; unmatched junction bases: 9. Germline V CDR1 and CDR2: MGHRA, YSYEKL. DNA of the CDR3: TGCGCCAGCAGCCTAGGACTGGGACTAGCGGGAGATGAGCAGTACTTC. This sequence encodes CASSLGLGLAGDEQYF.

The J gene is TRBJ1-5, the V gene TRBV28, with TRBD1 matching over 10 bases. CDR1 is MDHEN and CDR2 is SYDVKM in the germline V gene. J gave up 6 bases and V 3 bases, and 5 bases lay outside the gene matches. The CDR3 sequence is 15 residues long. The CDR3 region is CASSFPRTGGQPQHF. The CDR3, as DNA: TGTGCCAGCAGTTTCCCCCGGACAGGGGGTCAGCCCCAGCATTTT.

The gene calls are TRBV27 and TRBJ2-7, with D uncertain. Trimming stripped 3 bases from V and 3 bases from J, with 9 bases between. Per germline, CDR1 MNHEY and CDR2 SMNVEV (reference sequence). CDR3 length equals 13 residues. The CDR3 sequence is CASSFGYSYEQYF. The CDR3 region has the DNA TGTGCCAGCAGTTTTGGCTACAGCTACGAGCAGTACTTC.

The rearrangement uses TRBV4-1 and TRBJ1-2; 10 positions agree with TRBD1. The trim removed 3 bases at V and 3 bases at J, leaving 1 base unmatched. Germline-derived CDR1 and CDR2 are MGHRA and YSYEKL. The CDR3 extends over 14 amino acids. The CDR3 sequence is CASSQTGGDYGYTF. DNA for the CDR3: TGCGCCAGCAGCCAGACAGGGGGCGACTATGGCTACACCTTC.

The rearrangement links TRBV7-9 to TRBJ2-3, with a weak D call TRBD1 (5 bases). The CDR3 covers 14 residues. V gave up 4 bases and J gave up 3 bases, with 11 bases separating them. In germline, CDR1 is SEHNR, CDR2 FQNEAQ (reference sequence). CDR3 DNA sequence: TGTGCCAGCAGCTCAGGGATCAGTACAGATACGCAGTATTTT. Its translation: CASSSGISTDTQYF.